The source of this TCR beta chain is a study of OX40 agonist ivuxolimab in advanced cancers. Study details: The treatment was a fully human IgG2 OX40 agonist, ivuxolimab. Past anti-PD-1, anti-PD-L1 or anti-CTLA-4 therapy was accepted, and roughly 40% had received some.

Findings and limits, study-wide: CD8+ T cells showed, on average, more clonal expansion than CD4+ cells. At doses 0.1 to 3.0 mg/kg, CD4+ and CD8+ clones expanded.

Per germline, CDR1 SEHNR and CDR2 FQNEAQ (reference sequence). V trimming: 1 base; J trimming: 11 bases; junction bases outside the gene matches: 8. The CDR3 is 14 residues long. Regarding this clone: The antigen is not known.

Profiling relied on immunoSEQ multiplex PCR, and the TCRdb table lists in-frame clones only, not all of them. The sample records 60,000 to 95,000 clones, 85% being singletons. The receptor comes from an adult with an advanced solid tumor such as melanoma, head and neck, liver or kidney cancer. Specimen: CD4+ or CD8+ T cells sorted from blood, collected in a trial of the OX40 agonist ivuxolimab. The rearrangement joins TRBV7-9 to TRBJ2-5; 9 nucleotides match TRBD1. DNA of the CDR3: TGTGCCAGCAGCTTAGGGACAGGGGTAAGGGAGCAGTACTTC. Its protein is CASSLGTGVREQYF.